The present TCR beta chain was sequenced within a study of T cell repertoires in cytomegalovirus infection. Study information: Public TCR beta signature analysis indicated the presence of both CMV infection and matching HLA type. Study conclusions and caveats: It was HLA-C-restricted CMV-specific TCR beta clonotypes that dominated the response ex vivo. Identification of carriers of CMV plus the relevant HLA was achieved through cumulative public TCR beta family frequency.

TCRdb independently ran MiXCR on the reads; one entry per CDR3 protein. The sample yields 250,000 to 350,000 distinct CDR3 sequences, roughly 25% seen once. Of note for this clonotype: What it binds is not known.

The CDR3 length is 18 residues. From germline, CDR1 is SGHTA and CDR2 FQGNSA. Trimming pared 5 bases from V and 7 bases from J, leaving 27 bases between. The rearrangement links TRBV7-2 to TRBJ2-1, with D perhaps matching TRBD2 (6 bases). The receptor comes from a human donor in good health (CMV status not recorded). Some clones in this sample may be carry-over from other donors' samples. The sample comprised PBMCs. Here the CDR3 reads CASSPRAVAGIGLNEQFF. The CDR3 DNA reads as TGTGCCAGCAGCCCCCGGGCAGTGGCGGGAATAGGTTTAAATGAGCAGTTCTTC.